The clone carrying this T cell receptor beta chain occurred a few times. Its antigen remains unidentified. RNA was extracted from bulk tissue without any cell sorting. This entry comes from a study of tumor and adjacent non-tumor tissue in lung cancer. About the research overall: There were approximately twelve adenocarcinoma, a couple of squamous cell carcinoma and 1 small cell lung cancer cases. Patients were aged about 30 to 80, approximately ten men and about five women, stage I to III. Study results and caveats: In normal lung, the top 100 clones were significantly more dominant than in tumor. TCR diversity was significantly greater in tumor than normal lung tissue.

The CDR3 contains 15 residues. V was pared by 0 bases and J by 10 bases, with 10 bases of the junction left unmatched. The germline CDR1 and CDR2 sequences are SGHRS and YFSETQ. The library came from three nested PCR rounds adapted from ARM-PCR protocols. Using its own MiXCR run on the multiplex PCR reads, TCRdb lists one record per CDR3 protein. The data contain 100,000 to 150,000 distinct CDR3 sequences, 55% to 75% of them singletons. The genes are TRBV5-1 and TRBJ1-1, with 9 positions matching TRBD1. The TCR was taken from a man aged 25 to 45 with non-small cell lung cancer. The sequenced sample was lung tumor tissue. The CDR3 nucleotides read TGCGCCAGCAGCTTGGACATCACAGGGGGCCTGGTAGCTTTCTTT. Its translation: CASSLDITGGLVAFF. Based on the CDR3 plus reference TRBV5-1 and TRBJ1-1, the full variable domain is KAGVTQTPRYLIKTRGQQVTLSCSPISGHRSVSWYQQTPGQGLQFLFEYFSETQRNKGNFPGRFSGRQFSNSRSEMNVSTLELGDSALYLCASSLDITGGLVAFFGQGTRLTVV.